This TCR beta chain was sequenced during a study of shared clonotypes between healthy human individuals. Study-level points and caveats: Sharing of clonotypes among donors was expected to vary with sequencing depth. Rarefaction showed sorted-subset sequencing was incomplete despite large depth.

Deep was the level used in running the assay. The assay was immunoSEQ multiplex PCR, and TCRdb's table has in-frame clones only and misses some. The sample contains about 680,000 clones, 72% of which appear only once. Of note for this clone: Antigen unknown.

The V gene end was trimmed by 4 bases and the J gene end by 1 base; junction bases not matched to a gene: 3. Germline V gives CDR1 LNHDA, CDR2 SQIVND (reference sequence). This CDR3 region has 16 residues. The rearrangement uses TRBV19 and TRBJ2-1; TRBD2 matches at 11 bases. The sequence was collected from a woman in her 30s in good health. The sample taken for sequencing was memory CD4+ T cells sorted from blood. Subset specified: CD45RA-negative fraction. The CDR3 bases are TGTGCCAGTAGTACCCGACTAGCGGGGTCCTACAATGAGCAGTTCTTC. The encoded protein is CASSTRLAGSYNEQFF.